Presented here are 17 T cell receptor beta chains from one specimen sequenced in a study of cytomegalovirus exposure and HLA in healthy donors. 13 Jbeta primers and 60 Vbeta primers were used for the PCR. Generated by immunoSEQ multiplex PCR, the TCRdb table keeps only in-frame clones and is missing some. This repertoire shows around 200,000 clones, 70% to 80% found once; its top ten account for 4% to 4.5%. What was sequenced was PBMCs. All receptors derive from a woman in her twenties or thirties in good health and CMV-seropositive.

The chain recombines TRBV29-1 with TRBJ1-3, with 7 bases lining up with TRBD1. Germline trimming cut 4 bases from V and 4 bases from J; bases unmatched to any gene: 10. This CDR3 comprises 15 residues. Germline loops: CDR1 SQVTM, CDR2 ANQGSEA. CDR3 bases: TGCAGCGTTGCTGATTCCGGGACAGCAGGAAACACCATATATTTT. Protein product: CSVADSGTAGNTIYF.

The count of this clone is one. This chain connects TRBV7-8 to TRBJ2-7; the match to TRBD1 covers 7 bases. This CDR3 is built from 16 residues. Germline-derived CDR1 and CDR2 are SGHVS and FQNEAQ. After removal of 1 base from V and 1 base from J, the junction contained 7 bases not matched to a gene. The CDR3 sequence is CASSLGTGMGSYEQYF. The CDR3 nucleotides are TGTGCCAGCAGCTTAGGGACAGGAATGGGATCCTACGAGCAGTACTTC.

With respect to this clone: This same CDR3 is encoded by further DNA sequences in the sample. V gene TRBV27 combines with J gene TRBJ2-7; D is uncertain. Germline V gene sequence: CDR1 MNHEY, CDR2 SMNVEV (reference sequence). The V end was cut by 3 bases, the J end by 0 bases, with 6 bases between. The CDR3 extends over 13 amino acids. CDR3 DNA sequence: TGTGCCAGCAGTTTGGCAGGCTCCTACGAGCAGTACTTC. As protein: CASSLAGSYEQYF.

The chain recombines TRBV7-2 with TRBJ2-2; TRBD2 matches 7 bases. From germline, CDR1 is SGHTA and CDR2 FQGNSA. After removal of 3 bases from V and 7 bases from J, the junction contained 8 bases not matched to a gene. This CDR3 is built from 15 residues. The CDR3 nucleotides read TGTGCCAGCAGCTTCGGGACTACCTTTGGCGGGGAGCTGTTTTTT. This translates into CASSFGTTFGGELFF.

This CDR3 reads CSVYSYNEQFF. For the CDR3, the DNA is TGCAGCGTTTACTCCTACAATGAGCAGTTCTTC. V is TRBV29-1 and J is TRBJ2-1, with no clear D. This CDR3 has 11 amino acids. Between the trimmed V and J ends, which lost 5 bases and 0 bases, there was a span of 2 bases. Germline CDR1 SQVTM, CDR2 ANQGSEA.

This rearrangement joins TRBV29-1 to TRBJ1-1; D unclear. The germline V gene has CDR1 SQVTM and CDR2 ANQGSEA. This CDR3 spans 13 amino acids. Trimming cost V 4 bases and J 0 bases, with 9 bases left between them. The CDR3 DNA reads as TGCAGCGTTGTCCGGCGGCTGAACACTGAAGCTTTCTTT. It yields the protein CSVVRRLNTEAFF.

The rearrangement uses TRBV2 and TRBJ2-1; 12 bases are shared with TRBD2. Unmatched junction bases numbered 7, after V lost 3 bases and J lost 10 bases. This CDR3 is built from 15 residues. Germline lookup yields CDR1 SNHLY and CDR2 FYNNEI. The CDR3 here is CASSEASGGAEEQFF. CDR3 nucleotides: TGTGCCAGCAGTGAGGCTAGCGGGGGGGCCGAAGAGCAGTTCTTC.

The gene calls are TRBV2 and TRBJ2-5, with 9 bases aligning to TRBD2. Germline assignment: CDR1 SNHLY and CDR2 FYNNEI. The CDR3 has 14 amino acids. Losses at the gene ends were 7 bases for V and 5 bases for J; bases not matched to a gene: 8. CDR3 in DNA: TGTGCCAGCAAGGGCCTAGCGGGGAGGGAGACCCAGTACTTC. Its protein product is CASKGLAGRETQYF.

This clone was recorded once. The V gene is TRBV4-1, the J gene TRBJ2-1, with D possibly being TRBD2 (6 bases). V lost 4 bases and J 4 bases, leaving 11 bases between the germline ends. Germline lookup yields CDR1 MGHRA and CDR2 YSYEKL. The CDR3 is made up of 14 amino acids. The chain's CDR3 is CASSRLAGYNEQFF. The CDR3 bases are TGCGCCAGCAGCCGTCTCGCGGGGTACAATGAGCAGTTCTTC.

V usage is TRBV5-6 and J usage is TRBJ1-1; TRBD1 is a possible D gene (6 bases). Germline CDR1 and CDR2: SGHDT and YYEEEE. V was clipped by 4 bases and J by 0 bases, with 19 bases between them. The length of the CDR3 is 17 residues. The CDR3 region is CASSAITNRVVNTEAFF. The CDR3 coding sequence is TGTGCCAGCAGCGCGATTACAAACAGGGTTGTGAACACTGAAGCTTTCTTT.

The V and J genes are TRBV18 and TRBJ2-2; 7 bases are shared with TRBD1. Germline values: CDR1 KGHSH, CDR2 LQKENI. V dropped 5 bases and J dropped 4; count of bases not matched to a gene: 7. This CDR3 contains 15 residues. CDR3 protein: CASSKTGLPTGELFF. The CDR3 coding sequence is TGTGCCAGCTCAAAGACAGGGCTGCCCACCGGGGAGCTGTTTTTT.

V is TRBV2 and J is TRBJ1-1; D call uncertain. This CDR3 spans 14 amino acids. Trimming cost V 3 bases and J 4 bases, with 12 bases left between them. Per the germline V gene, CDR1 is SNHLY and CDR2 is FYNNEI. CDR3 sequence (DNA): TGTGCCAGCAGTGATACAGAAGCCAGCACTGAAGCTTTCTTT. This sequence encodes CASSDTEASTEAFF.

This clone was recorded only once. J is TRBJ2-2 and V is TRBV15; 7 positions match TRBD1. CDR3 length equals 17 residues. Germline CDR1 reads LNHNV; CDR2 reads YYDKDF (reference sequence). V trimming: 2 bases; J trimming: 1 base; junction bases outside the gene matches: 7. CDR3 sequence: CATSRFTGVRNTGELFF. CDR3 nucleotides: TGTGCCACCAGCAGATTTACAGGGGTTCGGAACACCGGGGAGCTGTTTTTT.

The chain uses TRBV9 and TRBJ2-3; 8 bases agree with TRBD2. The CDR3 is 15 residues long. The junction had 7 bases not matched to a gene; V was cut back by 4 bases and J by 3 bases. Germline assignment: CDR1 SGDLS and CDR2 YYNGEE. CDR3 nucleotide sequence: TGTGCCAGCAGCTTTAGCGGGGAGGGGACAGATACGCAGTATTTT. Translated, it gives CASSFSGEGTDTQYF.

The table lists this clone with a count of one. J is TRBJ2-7 and V is TRBV4-1, with 8 bases lining up with TRBD2. Germline V CDR1 and CDR2: MGHRA, YSYEKL. The CDR3 is 17 amino acids. V dropped 0 bases and J dropped 2; count of bases not matched to a gene: 9. CDR3 residues: CASSQDPPTSGAYEQYF. CDR3 DNA: TGCGCCAGCAGCCAAGATCCGCCCACTAGCGGCGCCTACGAGCAGTACTTC.

This clone appeared a single time. The chain has TRBV11-3 and TRBJ2-1; TRBD1 matches 8 bases. The CDR3 has 15 amino acids. Germline V gene lookup returns CDR1 SGHNT and CDR2 YENEEA. Unmatched junction bases numbered 9, after V lost 5 bases and J lost 6 bases. CDR3 residues: CASSLRDRSFNEQFF. DNA of the CDR3: TGTGCCAGCAGCCTTAGGGACAGGAGTTTCAATGAGCAGTTCTTC.

This chain connects TRBV2 to TRBJ2-1; 7 positions match TRBD1. V lost 7 bases to trimming and J lost 8 bases; unmatched junction nucleotides: 5. Germline assignment: CDR1 SNHLY and CDR2 FYNNEI. This CDR3 spans 12 amino acids. The CDR3: CASTPDRDEQFF. The CDR3 coding sequence is TGTGCCAGCACCCCTGACAGGGATGAGCAGTTCTTC.